This T cell receptor (beta chain) was found in a study of sequential checkpoint blockade in melanoma. The wider study: Arm A got nivolumab then ipilimumab; arm B the reverse, 1:1.

Treatment given: randomized to nivolumab then ipilimumab (arm A) or the reverse (arm B). No patient had prior DNA-damaging chemotherapy. Profiling relied on immunoSEQ multiplex PCR, and the TCRdb table lists in-frame clones only, not all of them. The data contain about 20,000 clones, around four fifths of them singletons. V shed 6 bases and J 0 bases; nucleotides not matched to a gene: 6. Germline loops: CDR1 SEHNR, CDR2 FQNEAQ (reference sequence). This CDR3 contains 15 residues. The rearrangement joins TRBV7-9 to TRBJ2-7, with 9 bases fitting TRBD1. This receptor was obtained from a human donor with melanoma. The sample was CD8+ T cells sorted from blood (inferred from file names), taken from a patient given nivolumab and ipilimumab in sequence. CDR3 bases: TGTGCCAGCAGGAGACAGGGGGAAGGCTCCTACGAGCAGTACTTC. This sequence encodes CASRRQGEGSYEQYF.